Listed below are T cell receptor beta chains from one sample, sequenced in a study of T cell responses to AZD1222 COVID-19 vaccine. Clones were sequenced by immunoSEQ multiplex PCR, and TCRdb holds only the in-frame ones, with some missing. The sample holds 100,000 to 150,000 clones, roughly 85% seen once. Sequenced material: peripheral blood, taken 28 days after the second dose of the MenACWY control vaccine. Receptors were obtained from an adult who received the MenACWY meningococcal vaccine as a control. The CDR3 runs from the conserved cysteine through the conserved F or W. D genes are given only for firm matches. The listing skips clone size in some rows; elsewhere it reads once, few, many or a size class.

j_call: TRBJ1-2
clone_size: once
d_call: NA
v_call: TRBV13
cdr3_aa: CASSLGRTGGYTF
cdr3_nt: TGTGCCAGCAGCTTAGGCAGGACCGGGGGCTACACCTTC

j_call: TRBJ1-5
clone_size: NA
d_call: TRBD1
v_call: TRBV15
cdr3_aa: CATSRPPGQARDQPQHF
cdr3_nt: TGTGCCACCAGCAGACCACCCGGACAGGCGAGGGATCAGCCCCAGCATTTT

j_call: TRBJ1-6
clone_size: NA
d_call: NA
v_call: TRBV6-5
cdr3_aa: CASSRDTPLHF
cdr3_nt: TGTGCCAGCTCCCGGGATACACCCCTCCACTTT

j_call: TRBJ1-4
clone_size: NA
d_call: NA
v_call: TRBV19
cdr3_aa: CASTPRGVASTNEKLFF
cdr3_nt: TGTGCCAGTACCCCCCGGGGGGTCGCTTCAACTAATGAAAAACTGTTTTTT

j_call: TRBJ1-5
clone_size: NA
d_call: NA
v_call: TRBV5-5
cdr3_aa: CASGSGPNQPQHF
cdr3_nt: TGTGCCAGCGGGTCAGGGCCAAATCAGCCCCAGCATTTT

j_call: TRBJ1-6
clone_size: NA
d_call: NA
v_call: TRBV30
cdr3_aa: CAWSVGRGSPLHF
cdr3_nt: TGTGCCTGGAGTGTTGGCAGGGGTTCACCCCTCCACTTT

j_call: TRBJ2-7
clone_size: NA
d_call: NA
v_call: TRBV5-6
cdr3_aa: CASSHSGTGLYEQYF
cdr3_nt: TGTGCCAGCAGCCACTCCGGGACTGGACTCTACGAGCAGTACTTC

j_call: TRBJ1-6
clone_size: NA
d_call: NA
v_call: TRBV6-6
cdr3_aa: CASSPTREGSPLHF
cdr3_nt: TGTGCCAGCAGTCCGACTCGGGAAGGGTCACCCCTCCACTTT

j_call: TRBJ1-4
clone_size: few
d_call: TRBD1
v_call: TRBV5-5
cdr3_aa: CASSLGIGTGDEKLFF
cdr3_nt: TGTGCCAGCAGCCTAGGGATAGGGACAGGGGATGAAAAACTGTTTTTT

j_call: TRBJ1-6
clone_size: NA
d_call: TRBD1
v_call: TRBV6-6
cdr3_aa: CASSPDRGRRWNSPLHF
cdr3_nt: TGTGCCAGCAGTCCGGACAGGGGGCGGCGGTGGAATTCACCCCTCCACTTT

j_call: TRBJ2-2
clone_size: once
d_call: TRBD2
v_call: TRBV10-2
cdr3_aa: CASSWGLAGVNGELFF
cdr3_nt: TGCGCCAGCAGCTGGGGACTAGCGGGGGTGAACGGGGAGCTGTTTTTT

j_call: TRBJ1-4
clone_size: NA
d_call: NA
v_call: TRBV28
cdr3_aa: CASSLLNEKLFF
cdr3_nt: TGTGCCAGCAGTTTACTAAATGAAAAACTGTTTTTT

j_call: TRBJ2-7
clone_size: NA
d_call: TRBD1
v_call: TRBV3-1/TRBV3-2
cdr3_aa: CASSQPRGTGDYEQYF
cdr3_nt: TGTGCCAGCAGCCAACCTCGGGGGACAGGGGACTACGAGCAGTACTTC

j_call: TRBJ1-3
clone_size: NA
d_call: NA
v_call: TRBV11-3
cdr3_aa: CASSLDGQSGNTIYF
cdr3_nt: TGTGCCAGCAGCTTAGACGGACAGTCTGGAAACACCATATATTTT

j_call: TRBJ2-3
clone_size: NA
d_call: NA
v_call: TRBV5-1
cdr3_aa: CASTPATSTDTQYF
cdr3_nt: TGCGCCAGCACCCCGGCTACTAGCACAGATACGCAGTATTTT

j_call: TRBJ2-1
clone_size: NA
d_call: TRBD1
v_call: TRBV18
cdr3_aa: CASSRTGYYNEQFF
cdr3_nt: TGTGCCAGCTCCCGGACAGGGTATTACAATGAGCAGTTCTTC

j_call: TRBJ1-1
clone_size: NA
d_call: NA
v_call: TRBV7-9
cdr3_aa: CASSLDGRGEAFF
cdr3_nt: TGTGCCAGCAGCTTAGATGGACGGGGTGAAGCTTTCTTT

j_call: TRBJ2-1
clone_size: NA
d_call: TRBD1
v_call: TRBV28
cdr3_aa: CASSLSPGAGGYEQFF
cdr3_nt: TGTGCCAGCAGTTTATCCCCAGGGGCAGGGGGCTATGAGCAGTTCTTC

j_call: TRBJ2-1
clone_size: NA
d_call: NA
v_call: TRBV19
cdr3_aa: CASSRGQGDKQFF
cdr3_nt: TGTGCCAGTAGTAGAGGGCAGGGTGATAAGCAGTTCTTC

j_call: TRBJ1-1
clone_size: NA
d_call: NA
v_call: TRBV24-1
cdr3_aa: CATSDIRNTEAFF
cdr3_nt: TGTGCCACCAGTGATATACGGAACACTGAAGCTTTCTTT

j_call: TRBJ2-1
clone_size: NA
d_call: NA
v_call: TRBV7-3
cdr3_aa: CASSLGVGSYNEQFF
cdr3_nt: TGTGCCAGCAGCTTAGGGGTAGGATCCTACAATGAGCAGTTCTTC

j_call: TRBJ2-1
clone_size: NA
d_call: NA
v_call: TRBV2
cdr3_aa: CASSVFLGINEQFF
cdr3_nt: TGTGCCAGCAGTGTGTTTTTAGGGATTAATGAGCAGTTCTTC

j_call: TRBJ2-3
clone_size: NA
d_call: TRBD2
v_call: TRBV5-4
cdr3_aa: CASSLVSSGTDTQYF
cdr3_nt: TGTGCCAGCAGCTTGGTGTCTAGCGGGACAGATACGCAGTATTTT

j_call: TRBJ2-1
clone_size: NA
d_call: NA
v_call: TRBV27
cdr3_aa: CASTSQGREQFF
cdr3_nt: TGTGCCAGCACCTCACAGGGTAGGGAGCAGTTCTTC

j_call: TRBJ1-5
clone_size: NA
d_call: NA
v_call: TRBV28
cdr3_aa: CASTWGGHSNQPQHF
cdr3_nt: TGTGCCAGCACCTGGGGCGGACATAGCAATCAGCCCCAGCATTTT

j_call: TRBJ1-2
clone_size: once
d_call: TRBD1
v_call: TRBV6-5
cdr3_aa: CASRPPGQLYGYTF
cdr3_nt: TGTGCCAGCAGGCCTCCGGGACAGCTTTATGGCTACACCTTC

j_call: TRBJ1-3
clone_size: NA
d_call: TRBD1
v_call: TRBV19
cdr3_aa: CATSPGTGVHTIYF
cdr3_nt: TGTGCCACGAGCCCCGGGACAGGGGTTCACACCATATATTTT

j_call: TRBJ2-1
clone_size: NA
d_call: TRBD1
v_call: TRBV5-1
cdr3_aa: CASSPDRAYNEQFF
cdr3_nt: TGCGCCAGCAGCCCCGACAGGGCCTACAATGAGCAGTTCTTC

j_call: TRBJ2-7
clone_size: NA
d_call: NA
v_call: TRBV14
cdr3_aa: CASSQAVAYEQYF
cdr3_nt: TGTGCCAGCAGCCAAGCGGTCGCCTACGAGCAGTACTTC

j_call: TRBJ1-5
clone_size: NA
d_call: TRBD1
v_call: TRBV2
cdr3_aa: CASSHRDSPAGNQPQHF
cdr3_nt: TGTGCCAGCAGCCACCGGGACAGCCCCGCCGGGAATCAGCCCCAGCATTTT

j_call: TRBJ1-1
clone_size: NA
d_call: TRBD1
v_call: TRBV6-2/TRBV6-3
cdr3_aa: CASSSPGDREKAFF
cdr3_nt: TGTGCCAGCAGTTCTCCGGGGGACAGGGAGAAGGCTTTCTTT

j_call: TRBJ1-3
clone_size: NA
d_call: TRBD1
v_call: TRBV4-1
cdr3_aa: CASSQVLPGGGSGNTIYF
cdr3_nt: TGCGCCAGCAGCCAAGTTTTACCAGGGGGTGGCTCTGGAAACACCATATATTTT

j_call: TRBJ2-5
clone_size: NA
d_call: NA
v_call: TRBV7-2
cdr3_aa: CASSISGGQETQYF
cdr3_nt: TGTGCCAGCAGCATATCCGGAGGCCAAGAGACCCAGTACTTC

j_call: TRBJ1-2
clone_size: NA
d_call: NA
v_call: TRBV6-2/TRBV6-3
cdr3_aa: CASSGHGPTLGGYTF
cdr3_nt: TGTGCCAGCAGTGGCCACGGACCGACCTTGGGCGGCTACACCTTC

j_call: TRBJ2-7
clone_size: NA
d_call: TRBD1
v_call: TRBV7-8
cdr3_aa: CASTPRSQGVSYEQYF
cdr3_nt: TGTGCCAGCACTCCCAGGAGTCAGGGGGTCTCCTACGAGCAGTACTTC

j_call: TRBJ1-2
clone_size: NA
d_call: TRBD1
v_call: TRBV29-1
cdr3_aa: CSEQTGVYGYTF
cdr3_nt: TGCAGCGAGCAAACAGGGGTCTATGGCTACACCTTC

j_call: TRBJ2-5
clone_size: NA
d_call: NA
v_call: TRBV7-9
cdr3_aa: CASSPVGYQETQYF
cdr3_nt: TGTGCCAGCAGTCCAGTAGGGTACCAAGAGACCCAGTACTTC

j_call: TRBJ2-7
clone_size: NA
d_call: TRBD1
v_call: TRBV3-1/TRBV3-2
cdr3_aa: CASSQDSEDRECHEQYF
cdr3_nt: TGTGCCAGCAGCCAAGATTCAGAGGACAGGGAATGCCACGAGCAGTACTTC

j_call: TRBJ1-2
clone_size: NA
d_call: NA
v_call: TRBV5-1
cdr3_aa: CASSQGPSYGYTF
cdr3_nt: TGCGCCAGCAGTCAGGGGCCTTCCTATGGCTACACCTTC

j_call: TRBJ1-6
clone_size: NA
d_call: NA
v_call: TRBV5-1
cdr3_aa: CASSPGPPDNSPLHF
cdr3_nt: TGCGCCAGCAGCCCGGGACCGCCAGATAATTCACCCCTCCACTTT

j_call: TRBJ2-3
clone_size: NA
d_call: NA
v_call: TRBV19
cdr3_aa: CASNKQGGSTDTQYF
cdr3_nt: TGTGCCAGTAATAAACAGGGAGGTAGCACAGATACGCAGTATTTT

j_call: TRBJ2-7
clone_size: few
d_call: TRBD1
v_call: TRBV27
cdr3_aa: CASSSRGQGGSEQYF
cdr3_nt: TGTGCCAGCAGTTCAAGAGGACAGGGAGGTTCCGAGCAGTACTTC

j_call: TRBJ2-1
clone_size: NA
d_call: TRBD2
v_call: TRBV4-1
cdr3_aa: CASGGVDEQFF
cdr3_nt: TGCGCCAGCGGGGGGGTTGATGAGCAGTTCTTC

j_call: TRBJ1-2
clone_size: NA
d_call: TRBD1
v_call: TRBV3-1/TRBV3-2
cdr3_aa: CASSDWTGGNYGYTF
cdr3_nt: TGTGCCAGCAGTGATTGGACAGGGGGGAACTATGGCTACACCTTC

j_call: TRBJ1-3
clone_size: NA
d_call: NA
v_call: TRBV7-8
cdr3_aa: CASSRGGRNSGNTIYF
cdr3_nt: TGTGCCAGCAGCAGAGGTGGACGTAACTCTGGAAACACCATATATTTT

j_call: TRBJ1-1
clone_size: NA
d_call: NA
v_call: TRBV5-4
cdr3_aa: CASSSRQASLNTEAFF
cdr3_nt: TGTGCCAGCAGCTCCCGACAGGCGAGCTTGAACACTGAAGCTTTCTTT

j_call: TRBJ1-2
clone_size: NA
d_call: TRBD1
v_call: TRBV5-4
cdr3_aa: CASSLQGGRGYTF
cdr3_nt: TGTGCCAGCAGCTTGCAAGGGGGCCGTGGCTACACCTTC

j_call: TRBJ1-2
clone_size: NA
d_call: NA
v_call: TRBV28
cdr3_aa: CASSLSGGGYGYTF
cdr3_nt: TGTGCCAGCAGTTTGTCGGGGGGAGGCTATGGCTACACCTTC

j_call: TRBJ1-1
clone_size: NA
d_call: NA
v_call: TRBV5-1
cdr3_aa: CASSLAQANTEAFF
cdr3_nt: TGCGCCAGCAGCTTGGCCCAGGCGAACACTGAAGCTTTCTTT

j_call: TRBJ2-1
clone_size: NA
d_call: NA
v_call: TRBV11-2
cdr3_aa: CASSLANEQFF
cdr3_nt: TGTGCCAGCAGCTTAGCTAATGAGCAGTTCTTC

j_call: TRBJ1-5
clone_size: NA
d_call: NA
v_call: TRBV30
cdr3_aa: CAWTLGGNQPQHF
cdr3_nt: TGTGCCTGGACTCTAGGGGGGAATCAGCCCCAGCATTTT

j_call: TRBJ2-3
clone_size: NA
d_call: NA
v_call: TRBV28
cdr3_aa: CASRRDSTDTQYF
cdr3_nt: TGTGCCAGCAGGCGGGACTCCACAGATACGCAGTATTTT

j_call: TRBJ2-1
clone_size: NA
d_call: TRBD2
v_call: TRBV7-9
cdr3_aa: CASSSPSGNYNNEQFF
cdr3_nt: TGTGCCAGCAGCTCGCCTAGCGGGAACTACAACAATGAGCAGTTCTTC

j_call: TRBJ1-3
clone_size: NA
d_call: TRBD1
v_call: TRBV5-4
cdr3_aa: CASSWGTESGNTIYF
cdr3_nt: TGTGCCAGCAGCTGGGGGACAGAATCTGGAAACACCATATATTTT

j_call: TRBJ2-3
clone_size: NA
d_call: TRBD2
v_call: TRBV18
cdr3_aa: CASSGTSGRARTQYF
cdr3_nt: TGTGCCAGCTCCGGGACTAGCGGGAGGGCCAGGACGCAGTATTTT

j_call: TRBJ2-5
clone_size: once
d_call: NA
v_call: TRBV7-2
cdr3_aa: CASSLFGSRQETQYF
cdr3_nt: TGTGCCAGCAGCTTGTTCGGGAGTCGCCAAGAGACCCAGTACTTC

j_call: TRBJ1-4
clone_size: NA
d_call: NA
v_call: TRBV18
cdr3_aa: CASSPTGINEKLFF
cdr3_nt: TGTGCCAGCTCACCGACAGGAATTAATGAAAAACTGTTTTTT

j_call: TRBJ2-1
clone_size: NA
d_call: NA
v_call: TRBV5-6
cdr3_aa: CASYVHGLARDEQFF
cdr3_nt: TGTGCCTCATACGTGCACGGTCTCGCTCGGGATGAGCAGTTCTTC

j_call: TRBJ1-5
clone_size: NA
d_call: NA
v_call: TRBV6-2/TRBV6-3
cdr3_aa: CASSPTGYQPQHF
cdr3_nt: TGTGCCAGCAGTCCGACGGGTTATCAGCCCCAGCATTTT

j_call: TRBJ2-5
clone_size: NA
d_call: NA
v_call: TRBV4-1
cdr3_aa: CASSQDPDTSPYF
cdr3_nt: TGCGCCAGCAGCCAAGATCCCGACACCTCACCGTACTTC